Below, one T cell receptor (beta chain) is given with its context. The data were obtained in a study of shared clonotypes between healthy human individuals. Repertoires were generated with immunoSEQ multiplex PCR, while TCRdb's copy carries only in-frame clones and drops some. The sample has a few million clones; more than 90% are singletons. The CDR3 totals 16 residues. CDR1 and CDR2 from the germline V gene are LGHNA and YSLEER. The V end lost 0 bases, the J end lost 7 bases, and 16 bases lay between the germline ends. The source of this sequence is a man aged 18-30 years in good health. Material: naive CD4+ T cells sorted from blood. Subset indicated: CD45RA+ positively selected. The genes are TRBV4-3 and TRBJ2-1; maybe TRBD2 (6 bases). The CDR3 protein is CASSQEGGLLENEQFF. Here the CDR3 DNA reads TGCGCCAGCAGCCAAGAGGGGGGATTGCTAGAGAATGAGCAGTTCTTC.